Described below is a single T cell receptor beta chain sequence and its context. The entry originates in a study of cytomegalovirus exposure and HLA in healthy donors. Clones were read by immunoSEQ multiplex PCR, and TCRdb kept only the in-frame ones, dropping some. The repertoire consists of about 200,000 clones, with about 81% occurring once and the leading ten covering 1% to 1.5%. The CDR3 is made up of 15 amino acids. The germline gives CDR1 MNHEY, CDR2 SMNVEV (reference sequence). The V end was cut by 7 bases, the J end by 4 bases, with 16 bases between. J is TRBJ2-2 and V is TRBV27, with D possibly matching TRBD1 (6 bases). The clonotype comes from a woman aged 25 to 39 in good health and CMV-seronegative. Sequenced material: PBMCs. CDR3 DNA: TGTGCCAGCACCTATTTCAGGGGCGGCACCGGGGAGCTGTTTTTT. Its translation is CASTYFRGGTGELFF.